This TCR beta chain appears in the sequencing data of a study of blood T cell repertoires in COVID-19. The overall study: From T cells, B-cell-depleted T cells, or PBMCs came the material, which was cDNA or gDNA.

Original processing notes: Estimation of nucleated cell counts was performed using reference gene primer amplification. Sequencing was performed with immunoSEQ multiplex PCR; in TCRdb, only in-frame clones are kept and a portion is missing. The D gene and trimming were derived from the DNA, and the V and J assignments and clone size from that table. The sample has about 180,000 clones, about 81% seen once. After removal of 2 bases from V and 5 bases from J, the junction contained 1 base not matched to a gene. The CDR3 covers 14 residues. The germline gives CDR1 SGHTA, CDR2 FQGNSA. The sequence derives from a woman aged 80 or over with COVID-19, enrolled during active disease. The chain uses TRBV7-2 and TRBJ2-5, with 11 bases matching TRBD2. The sequencing input was peripheral blood. The DNA of the CDR3 is TGTGCCAGCAGCTTAACTAGCGGGGGCGAGACCCAGTACTTC. It encodes CASSLTSGGETQYF.